This TCR beta chain was retrieved from a study of T cell clones after liver transplantation. Study at large: In this trial, immunosuppression withdrawal was attempted within 2 years of liver transplant. A pre-transplant mixed lymphocyte reaction with TCRbeta sequencing defined graft-donor-reactive clones followed in post-transplant blood. Study outcomes and limitations: A significant post-transplant drop in circulating graft-donor-reactive CD4 TCRbeta sequences occurred in most of the 8 subjects. Conclusions were preliminary, with small, heterogeneous patient groups.

Sequencing was performed with immunoSEQ multiplex PCR; in TCRdb, only in-frame clones are kept and a portion is missing. The repertoire includes under 60,000 clones, over 60% of them detected once, and 9.7% sits in the top ten. V was pared by 3 bases and J by 0 bases, with 2 bases of the junction left unmatched. The CDR3 runs to 14 residues. Germline-derived CDR1 and CDR2 are MDHEN and SYDVKM. For this clone: Its antigen is currently unknown.

V is TRBV28 and J is TRBJ2-7; 7 positions agree with TRBD2. Sequenced material: CD4+ T cells from blood, taken at the 22-month timepoint. The sequence came from a human patient who received a liver transplant. A share of the T cells may be of graft donor origin. The CDR3 DNA follows: TGTGCCAGCAGTTTGGGGGGGGGCTCCTACGAGCAGTACTTC. Protein sequence: CASSLGGGSYEQYF.